This note documents a single T cell receptor beta chain sequence. Germline V gives CDR1 GTSNPN, CDR2 SVGIG (reference sequence). The CDR3 has 15 residues. Trimming cost V 3 bases and J 7 bases; bases outside gene matches: 13. The PCR made use of 60 Vbeta and 13 Jbeta primers. The repertoire was sequenced with immunoSEQ multiplex PCR; TCRdb's copy has only in-frame clones and lacks some. The repertoire holds 130,000 or so clones, approximately 75% seen once, with approximately 1.8% in the top ten. This specimen comes from a study of cytomegalovirus exposure and HLA in healthy donors. The source of this sequence is a middle-aged man in good health and CMV-seronegative. Sequencing was carried out using PBMCs. V and J are TRBV30 and TRBJ1-2, with 8 nucleotides matching TRBD1. DNA for the CDR3: TGTGCCTGGAGCGCCCCACCGGGACAGGCGACTGGCTACACCTTC. This encodes CAWSAPPGQATGYTF.